The 8 T cell receptor beta chains below come from one sample, sequenced in a study of cytomegalovirus exposure and HLA in healthy donors. This PCR relied on a set of 60 Vbeta primers and 13 Jbeta primers. Some clones are missing from TCRdb's copy, which holds only in-frame ones; the method was immunoSEQ multiplex PCR. The sample spans 70,000 to 80,000 clones; the ten largest clones claim roughly 2.7%. Sequencing was performed on PBMCs. The receptors originated from a man aged 35-49 years in good health and CMV-seronegative.

The chain couples TRBV28 to TRBJ2-1; tentative D call: TRBD2 (6 bases). There are 15 residues in the CDR3. Trimming shortened V by 7 bases and J by 1 base, and 14 bases separated the two germline ends. CDR1 and CDR2 (germline): MDHEN, SYDVKM. The CDR3 DNA follows: TGTGCCAGCAATCCGGGACTTCAATCCTACAATGAGCAGTTCTTC. Translation: CASNPGLQSYNEQFF. Complete variable domain (other parts from reference TRBV28 and TRBJ2-1): DVKVTQSSRYLVKRTGEKVFLECVQDMDHENMFWYRQDPGLGLRLIYFSYDVKMKEKGDIPEGYSVSREKKERFSLILESASTNQTSMYLCASNPGLQSYNEQFFGPGTRLTVL.

The gene calls are TRBV19 and TRBJ1-1; a weak D match, TRBD1 (6 bases). CDR1 is LNHDA, CDR2 SQIVND, per germline (reference sequence). The ends were cut back, 5 bases at V and 2 bases at J, with 12 bases in the middle. The CDR3 consists of 14 residues. The CDR3 DNA reads TGTGCCAGTAGTGTGGACAGTAGCAACACTGAAGCTTTCTTT. Residues: CASSVDSSNTEAFF.

The CDR3 DNA follows: TGCAGCGTTGAACCCAGGGGAGTAGCTAACTATGGCTACACCTTC. Protein product: CSVEPRGVANYGYTF. The chain employs TRBV29-1 and TRBJ1-2; D possibly corresponds to TRBD1 (6 bases). The germline V gene has CDR1 SQVTM and CDR2 ANQGSEA. The CDR3 covers 15 residues. Trimming removed 2 bases at V and 0 bases at J, with 13 bases between.

The chain employs TRBV20-1 and TRBJ2-4; D gene uncertain. The CDR3 loop spans 11 amino acids. V was trimmed by 0 bases and J by 11 bases, leaving 8 bases between them. Looked up from germline, CDR1 is DFQATT and CDR2 is SNEGSKA (reference sequence). DNA of the CDR3: TGCAGTGCTAGAGAAGTAGCAGTTCAGTACTTC. It codes for CSAREVAVQYF.

The chain employs TRBV18 and TRBJ1-1; D uncertain. The germline CDR1 and CDR2 sequences are KGHSH and LQKENI. There are 14 residues in the CDR3. The V gene lost 6 bases and the J gene lost 0 bases, with 11 bases spanning the gap. This CDR3 is CASSREHLNTEAFF. Written as DNA, the CDR3 is TGTGCCAGCTCCCGTGAGCACCTGAACACTGAAGCTTTCTTT.

The rearrangement uses TRBV21-1 and TRBJ2-3; the table assigns TRBD1, which was not confirmed against the DNA. TRBV21-1 is noted as a pseudogene. The CDR3 has 22 residues. The CDR3 reads CASSKVRVARWGTVGSTDTQYF. For the CDR3, the DNA is TGTGCCAGCAGCAAAGTTCGGGTCGCCAGATGGGGGACAGTTGGCTCTACAGATACGCAGTATTTT.

The chain has TRBV4-1 and TRBJ2-5; 9 bases are a match to TRBD2. Trimming cost V 0 bases and J 2 bases; bases outside gene matches: 4. This CDR3 is 16 amino acids long. CDR1 is MGHRA and CDR2 is YSYEKL in the germline V gene. CDR3 in DNA: TGCGCCAGCAGCCAAGATGTCGCGGGGGGGCAAGAGACCCAGTACTTC. This translates into CASSQDVAGGQETQYF.

This chain connects TRBV6-1 to TRBJ2-3; 9 bases align to TRBD1. From germline, CDR1 is MNHNS and CDR2 SASEGT. The CDR3 is 14 residues long. J gave up 0 bases and V 9 bases, and 4 bases lay outside the gene matches. In DNA, the CDR3 is TGTGCCAGTGGGACAGGGCTAAGCACAGATACGCAGTATTTT. Its protein is CASGTGLSTDTQYF.